These 18 T cell receptor beta chains share one sample of origin, sequenced in a study of cytomegalovirus exposure and HLA in healthy donors (dated by TCRdb to 2015 to 2018). Library preparation was by the immunoSEQ multiplex PCR assay. Imported from immuneACCESS, the table was reduced by TCRdb to in-frame sequences with V and J called. These copies leave out some clones; in studies compared against another copy, an unresolved V gene accounts for under half, and the cause of the remainder is not known. The sample table shows over 55,000 clones, and about 96% are seen once. The top ten clonotypes cover 0.9% to 1% of the sample. What was sequenced was PBMCs. Source of these receptors: a man between 18 and 29 years old in good health and CMV-seronegative.

The chain has TRBV4-1 and TRBJ2-7; the match to TRBD2 covers 13 bases. V gave up 1 base and J gave up 0 bases; unmatched junction bases: 6. The V gene's germline CDR1 is MGHRA and CDR2 YSYEKL. CDR3 length: 18 amino acids. CDR3: CASSQAPGLAGASYEQYF. CDR3 nucleotides: TGCGCCAGCAGCCAAGCCCCCGGACTAGCGGGGGCCTCCTACGAGCAGTACTTC.

The V call is TRBV28, the J call TRBJ2-5; 13 bases line up with TRBD2. Per the germline V gene, CDR1 is MDHEN and CDR2 is SYDVKM. Germline trimming cut 6 bases from V and 5 bases from J; bases unmatched to any gene: 12. This CDR3 region has 17 residues. The CDR3 loop reads CASRSYKGLAGLETQYF. Here the CDR3 DNA reads TGTGCCAGCAGATCATACAAGGGACTAGCGGGATTGGAGACCCAGTACTTC.

This chain joins TRBV7-8 and TRBJ1-5; no definite D call. Germline CDR1 reads SGHVS; CDR2 reads FQNEAQ. V was shortened by 1 base and J by 2 bases, with 12 bases between the two germline ends. The CDR3 is 16 residues long. CDR3: CASSLGRGRGNQPQHF. CDR3 nucleotide sequence: TGTGCCAGCAGCTTAGGGCGAGGTCGGGGCAATCAGCCCCAGCATTTT.

The J gene is TRBJ2-1, the V gene TRBV7-9; possibly TRBD1 for D (6 bases). The CDR3 length is 14 residues. CDR1 SEHNR and CDR2 FQNEAQ come from the germline V gene (reference sequence). V dropped 5 bases and J dropped 5 bases, with 13 bases sitting between them. The CDR3 DNA follows: TGTGCCAGCAGCGGAGGACAGTCCGACAATGAGCAGTTCTTC. This translates into CASSGGQSDNEQFF.

The chain employs TRBV5-1 and TRBJ2-3; 11 nucleotides line up with TRBD1. The CDR3 has 15 residues. Trimming took 5 bases from V and 3 from J; bases not matched to a gene: 5. Per germline, CDR1 SGHRS and CDR2 YFSETQ. CDR3 in DNA: TGCGCCAGCAGTAGAGGACAGGGGGCGACAGATACGCAGTATTTT. Protein sequence: CASSRGQGATDTQYF.

The chain combines TRBV4-1 with TRBJ2-7; TRBD1 agrees at 7 bases. V lost 5 bases, J lost 4 bases, and 5 bases stayed unmatched. Germline V gives CDR1 MGHRA, CDR2 YSYEKL. The CDR3 is made up of 13 amino acids. In nucleotides, the CDR3 is TGCGCCAGCAGCTCAGACAGGGCGTACGAGCAGTACTTC. Amino acids: CASSSDRAYEQYF.

The genes are TRBV7-6 and TRBJ2-7, with D perhaps matching TRBD1 (6 bases). Trimming cost V 9 bases and J 2 bases, with 11 bases left between them. CDR1 is SGHVS and CDR2 is FNYEAQ in the germline V gene. This CDR3 contains 12 residues. DNA of the CDR3: TGTGCCAGTGGGACATTGGCCTACGAGCAGTACTTC. It specifies CASGTLAYEQYF.

This chain joins TRBV28 and TRBJ2-7; possibly TRBD1 for D (6 bases). The CDR3 loop spans 17 amino acids. Trimming removed 5 bases from V and 4 bases from J, with 24 bases in between. Germline CDR1 and CDR2: MDHEN and SYDVKM. The CDR3 nucleotides read TGTGCCAGCAGTCACCGACAGGCCCTCGAGACCCGATACGAGCAGTACTTC. Translating gives CASSHRQALETRYEQYF.

CDR3 residues: CASSWTGTSTDTQYF. The CDR3 nucleotides are TGTGCCAGCAGCTGGACCGGGACTAGCACAGATACGCAGTATTTT. The chain has TRBV7-8 and TRBJ2-3; D is possibly TRBD2 (6 bases). The CDR3 sequence is 15 residues long. CDR1 and CDR2 from the germline V gene are SGHVS and FQNEAQ. V was shortened by 4 bases and J by 0 bases, with 11 bases between the two germline ends.

CDR3 residues: CASSIEARYEQYF. In DNA, the CDR3 is TGCGCCAGCAGCATAGAAGCCCGCTACGAGCAGTACTTC. The V call is TRBV5-1, the J call TRBJ2-7; D is ambiguous. Germline values: CDR1 SGHRS, CDR2 YFSETQ. Trimming removed 4 bases from V and 3 bases from J, with 11 bases in between. The CDR3 has 13 amino acids.

This clone occurred once. This chain uses TRBV30 with TRBJ1-1; no clear D gene. Trimming removed 0 bases from V and 8 bases from J, with 13 bases in between. This CDR3 has 13 amino acids. Germline CDR1 is GTSNPN and CDR2 is SVGIG (reference sequence). The CDR3 spells CAWSVPAEAEAFF. Written as DNA, the CDR3 is TGTGCCTGGAGTGTACCGGCGGAGGCCGAAGCTTTCTTT.

V usage is TRBV30 and J usage is TRBJ2-4; D is perhaps TRBD1 (6 bases). The V end was cut by 4 bases, the J end by 9 bases, with 10 bases between. The CDR3 extends over 11 amino acids. The germline V gene has CDR1 GTSNPN and CDR2 SVGIG (reference sequence). The DNA of the CDR3 is TGTGCCTGGACAGGGGTGGGCATTCAGTACTTC. Protein product: CAWTGVGIQYF. Based on the CDR3 plus reference TRBV30 and TRBJ2-4, the full variable domain is SQTIHQWPATLVQPVGSPLSLECTVEGTSNPNLYWYRQAAGRGLQLLFYSVGIGQISSEVPQNLSASRPQDRQFILSSKKLLLSDSGFYLCAWTGVGIQYFGAGTRLSVL.

This chain connects TRBV14 to TRBJ2-1, with 7 bases aligning to TRBD1. This CDR3 has 12 residues. Trimming at V came to 6 bases and at J to 10 bases, leaving 6 bases not matched to a gene. The germline V gene encodes CDR1 SGHDN and CDR2 FVKESK. In DNA, the CDR3 is TGTGCCAGCAGTGACAGGGTCGACGAGCAGTTCTTC. It specifies CASSDRVDEQFF.

The chain is built from TRBV11-2 and TRBJ2-5; 11 positions match TRBD2. Looked up from germline, CDR1 is SGHAT and CDR2 is FQNNGV. The CDR3 runs to 16 residues. The V segment lost 2 bases and the J segment 4 bases; nucleotides outside the gene matches: 6. Here the CDR3 DNA reads TGTGCCAGCAGCTTAACTAGCGGGAGTTTGGGAGAGACCCAGTACTTC. Protein product: CASSLTSGSLGETQYF.

The gene calls are TRBV4-2 and TRBJ1-1; D remains ambiguous. The CDR3 runs 14 residues. The V end was cut by 1 base, the J end by 1 base, with 7 bases between. Germline V gene lookup returns CDR1 LGHNA and CDR2 YNFKEQ. The CDR3 nucleotides read TGTGCCAGCAGCCAAGTATCTTCGAACACTGAAGCTTTCTTT. Translated, it gives CASSQVSSNTEAFF.

V and J are TRBV7-9 and TRBJ1-5; D might be TRBD1 (5 bases). This CDR3 has 13 amino acids. CDR1 is SEHNR and CDR2 is FQNEAQ in the germline V gene (reference sequence). Trimming removed 6 bases at V and 3 bases at J, with 9 bases between. The chain's CDR3 is CASSWDSNQPQHF. In DNA, the CDR3 is TGTGCCAGCAGTTGGGACTCCAATCAGCCCCAGCATTTT.

This chain joins TRBV6-6 and TRBJ2-1, with 8 bases lining up with TRBD1. The CDR3 runs to 11 residues. Per the germline V gene, CDR1 is MNHNY and CDR2 is SVGAGI (reference sequence). After removal of 5 bases from V and 9 bases from J, the junction contained 0 bases not matched to a gene. The CDR3 DNA reads as TGTGCCAGCAGTGACAGGGGTGAGCAGTTCTTC. Amino acid sequence: CASSDRGEQFF.

The V call is TRBV5-6, the J call TRBJ2-1; 10 positions agree with TRBD2. The CDR3 has 15 residues. The V gene end was trimmed by 0 bases and the J gene end by 8 bases; junction bases not matched to a gene: 5. Per germline, CDR1 SGHDT and CDR2 YYEEEE. The CDR3 reads CASSLAVAGGHEQFF. CDR3 nucleotide sequence: TGTGCCAGCAGCTTGGCGGTAGCGGGAGGCCATGAGCAGTTCTTC.